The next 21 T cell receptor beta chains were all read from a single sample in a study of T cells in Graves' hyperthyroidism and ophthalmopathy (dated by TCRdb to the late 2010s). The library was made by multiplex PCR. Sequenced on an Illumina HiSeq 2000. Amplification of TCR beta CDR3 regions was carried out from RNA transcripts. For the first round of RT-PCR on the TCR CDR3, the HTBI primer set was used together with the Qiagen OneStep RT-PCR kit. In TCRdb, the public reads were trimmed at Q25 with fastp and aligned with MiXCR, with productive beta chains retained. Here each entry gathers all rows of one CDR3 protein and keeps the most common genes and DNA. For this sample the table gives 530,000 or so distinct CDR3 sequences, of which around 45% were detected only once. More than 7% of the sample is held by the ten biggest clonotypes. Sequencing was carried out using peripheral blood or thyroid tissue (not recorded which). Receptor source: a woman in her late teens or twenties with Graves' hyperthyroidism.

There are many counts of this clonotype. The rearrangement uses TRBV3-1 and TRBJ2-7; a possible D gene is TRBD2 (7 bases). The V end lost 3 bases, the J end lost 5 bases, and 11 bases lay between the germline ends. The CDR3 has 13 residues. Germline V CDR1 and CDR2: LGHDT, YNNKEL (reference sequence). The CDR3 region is CASSHKGGDEQYF. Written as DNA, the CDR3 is TGTGCCAGCAGCCACAAAGGGGGGGACGAGCAGTACTTC.

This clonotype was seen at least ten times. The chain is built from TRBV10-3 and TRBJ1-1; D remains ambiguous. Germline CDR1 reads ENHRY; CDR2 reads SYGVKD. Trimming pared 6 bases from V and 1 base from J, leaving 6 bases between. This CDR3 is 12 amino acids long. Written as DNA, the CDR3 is TGTGCCATCAGAAGACAGAACACTGAAGCTTTCTTT. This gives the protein CAIRRQNTEAFF.

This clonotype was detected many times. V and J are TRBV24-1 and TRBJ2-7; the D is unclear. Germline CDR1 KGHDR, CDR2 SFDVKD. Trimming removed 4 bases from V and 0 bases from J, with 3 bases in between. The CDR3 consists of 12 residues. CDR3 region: CATSDSSYEQYF. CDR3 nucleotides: TGTGCCACCAGTGACAGCTCCTACGAGCAGTACTTC.

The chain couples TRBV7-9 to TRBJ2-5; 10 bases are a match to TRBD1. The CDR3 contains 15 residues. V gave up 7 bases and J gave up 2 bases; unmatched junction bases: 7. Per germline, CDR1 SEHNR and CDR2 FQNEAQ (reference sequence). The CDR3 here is CASNPGQGGQETQYF. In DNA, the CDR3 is TGTGCCAGCAACCCCGGACAGGGGGGGCAAGAGACCCAGTACTTC.

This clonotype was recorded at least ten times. This CDR3 is CASSLARGGYEQYF. DNA of the CDR3: TGTGCCAGCAGCTTAGCCAGAGGCGGGTATGAGCAGTACTTC. The gene calls are TRBV11-1 and TRBJ2-7, with D tentatively TRBD2 (5 bases). The germline CDR1 and CDR2 sequences are SGHAT and FQDESV (reference sequence). Trimming pared 0 bases from V and 7 bases from J, leaving 13 bases between. This CDR3 has 14 amino acids.

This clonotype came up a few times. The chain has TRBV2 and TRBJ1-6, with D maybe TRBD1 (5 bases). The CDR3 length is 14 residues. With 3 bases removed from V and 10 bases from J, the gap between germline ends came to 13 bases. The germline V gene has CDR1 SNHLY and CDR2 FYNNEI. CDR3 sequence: CASSDFSGGSPLHF. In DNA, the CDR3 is TGTGCCAGCAGTGATTTCTCGGGGGGGTCACCCCTCCACTTT.

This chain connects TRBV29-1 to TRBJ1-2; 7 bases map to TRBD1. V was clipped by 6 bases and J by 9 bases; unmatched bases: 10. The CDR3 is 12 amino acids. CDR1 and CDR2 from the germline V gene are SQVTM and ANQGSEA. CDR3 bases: TGCAGCGTCGAGAGACAGGGAACACGCTACACCTTC. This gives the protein CSVERQGTRYTF.

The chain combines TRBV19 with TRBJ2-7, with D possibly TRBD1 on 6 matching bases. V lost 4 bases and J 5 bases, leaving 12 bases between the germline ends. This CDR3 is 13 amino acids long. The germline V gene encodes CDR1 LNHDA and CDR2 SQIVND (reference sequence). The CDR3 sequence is CASSRQGKNEQYF. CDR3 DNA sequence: TGTGCCAGTAGTAGGCAGGGGAAAAACGAGCAGTACTTC.

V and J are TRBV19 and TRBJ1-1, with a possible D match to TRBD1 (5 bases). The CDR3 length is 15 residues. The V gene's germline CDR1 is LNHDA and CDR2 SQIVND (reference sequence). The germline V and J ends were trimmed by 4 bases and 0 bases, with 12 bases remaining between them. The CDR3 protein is CASSKGRGLNTEAFF. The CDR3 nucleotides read TGTGCCAGTAGTAAGGGGCGAGGGTTGAACACTGAAGCTTTCTTT.

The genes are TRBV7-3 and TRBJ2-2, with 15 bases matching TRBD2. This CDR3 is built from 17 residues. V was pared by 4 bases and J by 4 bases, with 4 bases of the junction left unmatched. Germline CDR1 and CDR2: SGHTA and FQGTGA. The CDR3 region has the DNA TGTGCCAGCAGCTCGAGGACTAGCGGGAGGGCCACCGGGGAGCTGTTTTTT. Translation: CASSSRTSGRATGELFF.

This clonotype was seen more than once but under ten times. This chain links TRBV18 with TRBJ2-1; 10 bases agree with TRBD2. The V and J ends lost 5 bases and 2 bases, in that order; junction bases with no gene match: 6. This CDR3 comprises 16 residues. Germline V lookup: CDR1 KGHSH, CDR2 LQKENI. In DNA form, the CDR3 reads TGTGCCAGCTCAACCAGGACTAGCGGTACCTACAATGAGCAGTTCTTC. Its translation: CASSTRTSGTYNEQFF.

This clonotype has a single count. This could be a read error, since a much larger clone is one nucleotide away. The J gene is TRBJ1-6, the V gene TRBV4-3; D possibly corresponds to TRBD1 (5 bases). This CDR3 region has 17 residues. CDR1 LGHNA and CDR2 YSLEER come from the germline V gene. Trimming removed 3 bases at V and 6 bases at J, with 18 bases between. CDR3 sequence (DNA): TGCGCCAGCAGCCATCAACTACGGGACGGGGGTAATTCACCCCTCCACTTT. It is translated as CASSHQLRDGGNSPLHF.

The CDR3 DNA follows: TGCGCCAGCAGCTTGGGTGTGCGACCCTCCTACGAGCAGTACTTC. It specifies CASSLGVRPSYEQYF. This chain connects TRBV5-1 to TRBJ2-7; D is uncertain. This CDR3 has 15 residues. CDR1 and CDR2 (germline): SGHRS, YFSETQ. The germline V and J ends were trimmed by 0 bases and 0 bases, with 10 bases remaining between them.

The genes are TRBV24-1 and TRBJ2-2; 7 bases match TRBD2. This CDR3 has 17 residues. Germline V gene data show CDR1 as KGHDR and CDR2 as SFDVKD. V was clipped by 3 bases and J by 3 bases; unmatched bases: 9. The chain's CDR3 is CATSDASGGLYTGELFF. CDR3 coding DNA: TGTGCCACCAGTGATGCCTCGGGGGGTCTGTACACCGGGGAGCTGTTTTTT.

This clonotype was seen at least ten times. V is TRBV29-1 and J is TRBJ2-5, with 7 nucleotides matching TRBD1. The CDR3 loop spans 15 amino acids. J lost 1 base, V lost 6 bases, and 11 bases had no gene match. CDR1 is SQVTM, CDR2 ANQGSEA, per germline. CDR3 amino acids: CSVTPADRVQETQYF. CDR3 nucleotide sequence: TGCAGCGTCACCCCCGCCGACAGGGTCCAAGAGACCCAGTACTTC. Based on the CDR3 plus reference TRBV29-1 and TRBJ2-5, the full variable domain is SAVISQKPSRDICQRGTSLTIQCQVDSQVTMMFWYRQQPGQSLTLIATANQGSEATYESGFVIDKFPISRPNLTFSTLTVSNMSPEDSSIYLCSVTPADRVQETQYFGPGTRLLVL.

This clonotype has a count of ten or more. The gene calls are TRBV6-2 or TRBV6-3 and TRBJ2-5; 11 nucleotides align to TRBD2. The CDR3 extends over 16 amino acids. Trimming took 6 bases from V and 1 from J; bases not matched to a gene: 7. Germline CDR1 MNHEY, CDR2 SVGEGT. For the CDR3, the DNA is TGTGCCAGCAGCCCTCGACTAGCGGGACCCCAAGAGACCCAGTACTTC. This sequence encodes CASSPRLAGPQETQYF.

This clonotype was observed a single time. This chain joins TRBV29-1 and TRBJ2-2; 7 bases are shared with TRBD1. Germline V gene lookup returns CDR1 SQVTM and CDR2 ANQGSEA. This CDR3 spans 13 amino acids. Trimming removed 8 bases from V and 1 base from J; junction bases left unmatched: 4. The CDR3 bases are TGCAGCCAACGACAGGGGAACACCGGGGAGCTGTTTTTT. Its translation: CSQRQGNTGELFF.

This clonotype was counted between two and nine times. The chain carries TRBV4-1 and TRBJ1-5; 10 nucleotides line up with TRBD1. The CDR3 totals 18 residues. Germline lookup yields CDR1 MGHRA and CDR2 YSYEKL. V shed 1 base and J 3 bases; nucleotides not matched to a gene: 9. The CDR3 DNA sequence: TGCGCCAGCAGCCAAGTGGTCCCCGGGACAGGGGCCAATCAGCCCCAGCATTTT. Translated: CASSQVVPGTGANQPQHF.

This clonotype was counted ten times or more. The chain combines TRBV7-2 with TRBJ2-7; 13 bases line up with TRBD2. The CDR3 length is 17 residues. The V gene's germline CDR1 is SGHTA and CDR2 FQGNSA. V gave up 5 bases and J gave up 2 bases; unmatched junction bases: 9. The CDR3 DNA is TGTGCCAGCAGCCGGACTAGCGGGGGCCCCTCCACCTACGAGCAGTACTTC. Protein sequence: CASSRTSGGPSTYEQYF.

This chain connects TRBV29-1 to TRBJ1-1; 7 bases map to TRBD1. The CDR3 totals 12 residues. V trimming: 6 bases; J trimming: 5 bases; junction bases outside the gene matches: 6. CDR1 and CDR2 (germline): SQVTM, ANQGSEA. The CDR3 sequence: CSVVTGTTEAFF. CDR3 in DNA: TGCAGCGTCGTGACAGGGACGACTGAAGCTTTCTTT.

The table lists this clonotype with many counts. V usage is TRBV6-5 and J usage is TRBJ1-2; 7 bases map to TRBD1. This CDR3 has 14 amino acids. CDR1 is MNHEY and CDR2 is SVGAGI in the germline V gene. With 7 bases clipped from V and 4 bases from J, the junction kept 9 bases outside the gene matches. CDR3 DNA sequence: TGTGCCAGCATAGAGCGACAGGGAGGCTATGGCTACACCTTC. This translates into CASIERQGGYGYTF.